This T cell receptor (beta chain) was obtained from a study of control samples from healthy donors and cancer patients (dated by TCRdb to 2020 to 2022). Concerning this clone: The specificity of this receptor is unknown. Base qualities are not recorded, but no much larger clone differs from it by a single base.

CDR3 length: 11 amino acids, cysteine to phenylalanine. Here the CDR3 DNA is all that survives: 33 bases in frame from base 1. V is clipped by 4 bases and J by 1 base, and the sequence between their germline boundaries is 2 bases long. Looking up the germline V gene (reference sequence) yields CDR1 SGHNT and CDR2 YYREEE. Library prep was done by the immunoSEQ multiplex PCR assay. The source is immuneACCESS, and TCRdb retained only in-frame sequences with V and J called. Part of the clones is not carried over; for the studies checked, unresolved V genes explain less than half of this, and the remainder is unexplained. The sample has around 150,000 clones on record, over 85% of them singletons. The ten largest account for approximately 8% of the sample.

This chain is built from TRBV5-4 and TRBJ2-5; the D gene is not confidently resolved. Material: blood. This TCR was sampled from a woman aged 40 to 55 in good health. The nucleotide sequence reads as follows: TGTGCCAGCAGCCGCCAAGAGACCCAGTACTTC. It specifies CASSRQETQYF.